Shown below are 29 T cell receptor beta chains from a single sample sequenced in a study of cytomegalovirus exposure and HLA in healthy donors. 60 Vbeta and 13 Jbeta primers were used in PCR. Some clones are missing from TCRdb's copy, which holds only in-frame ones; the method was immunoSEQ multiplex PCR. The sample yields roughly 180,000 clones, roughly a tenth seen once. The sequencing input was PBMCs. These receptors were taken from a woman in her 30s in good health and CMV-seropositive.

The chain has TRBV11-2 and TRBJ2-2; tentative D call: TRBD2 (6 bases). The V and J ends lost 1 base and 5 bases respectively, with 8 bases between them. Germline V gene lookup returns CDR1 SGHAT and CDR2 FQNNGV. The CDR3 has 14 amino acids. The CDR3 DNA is TGTGCCAGCAGCTTAGGGGAGGTAACCGGGGAGCTGTTTTTT. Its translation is CASSLGEVTGELFF. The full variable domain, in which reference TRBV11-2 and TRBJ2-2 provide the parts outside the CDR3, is EAGVAQSPRYKIIEKRQSVAFWCNPISGHATLYWYQQILGQGPKLLIQFQNNGVVDDSQLPKDRFSAERLKGVDSTLKIQPAKLEDSAVYLCASSLGEVTGELFFGEGSRLTVL.

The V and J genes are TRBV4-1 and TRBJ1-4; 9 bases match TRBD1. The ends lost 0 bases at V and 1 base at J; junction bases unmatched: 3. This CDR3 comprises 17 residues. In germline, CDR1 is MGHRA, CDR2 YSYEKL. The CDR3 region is CASSQDRTGETNEKLFF. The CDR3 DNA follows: TGCGCCAGCAGCCAAGATCGGACAGGGGAAACTAATGAAAAACTGTTTTTT.

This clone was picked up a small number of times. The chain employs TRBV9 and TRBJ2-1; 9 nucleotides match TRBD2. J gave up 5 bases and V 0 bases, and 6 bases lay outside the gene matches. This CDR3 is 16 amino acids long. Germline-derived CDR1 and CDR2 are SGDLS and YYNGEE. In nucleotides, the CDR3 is TGTGCCAGCAGCGTAGCCGGCGGGAGGGCCAACAATGAGCAGTTCTTC. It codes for CASSVAGGRANNEQFF.

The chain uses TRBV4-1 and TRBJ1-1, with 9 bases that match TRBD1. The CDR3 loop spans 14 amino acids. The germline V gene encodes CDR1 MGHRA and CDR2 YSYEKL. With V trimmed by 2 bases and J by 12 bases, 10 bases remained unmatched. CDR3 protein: CASSQSPQDRGSFF. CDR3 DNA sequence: TGCGCCAGCAGCCAATCCCCCCAGGACAGGGGATCTTTCTTT.

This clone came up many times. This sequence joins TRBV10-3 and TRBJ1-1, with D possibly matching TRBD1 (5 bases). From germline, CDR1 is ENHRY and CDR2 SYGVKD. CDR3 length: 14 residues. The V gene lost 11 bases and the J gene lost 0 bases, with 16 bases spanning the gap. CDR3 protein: CASGQTILNTEAFF. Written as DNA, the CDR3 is TGTGCCTCAGGACAAACGATATTGAACACTGAAGCTTTCTTT.

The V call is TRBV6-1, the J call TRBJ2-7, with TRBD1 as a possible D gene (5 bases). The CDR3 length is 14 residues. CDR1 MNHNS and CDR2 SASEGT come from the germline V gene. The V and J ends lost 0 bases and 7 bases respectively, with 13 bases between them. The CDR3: CASSEAGRAGEQYF. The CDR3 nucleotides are TGTGCCAGCAGTGAAGCAGGCAGGGCCGGGGAGCAGTACTTC.

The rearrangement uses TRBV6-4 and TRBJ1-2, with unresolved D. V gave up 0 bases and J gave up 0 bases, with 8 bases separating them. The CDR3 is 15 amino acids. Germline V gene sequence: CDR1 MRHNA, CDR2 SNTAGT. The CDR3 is CASSDSGSPNYGYTF. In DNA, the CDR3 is TGTGCCAGCAGTGACTCGGGCAGTCCTAACTATGGCTACACCTTC.

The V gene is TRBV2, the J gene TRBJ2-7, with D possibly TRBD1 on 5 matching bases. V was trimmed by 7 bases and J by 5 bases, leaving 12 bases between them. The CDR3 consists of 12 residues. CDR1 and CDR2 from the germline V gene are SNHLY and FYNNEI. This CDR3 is CASTQKTDEQYF. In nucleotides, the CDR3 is TGTGCCAGCACCCAAAAGACAGACGAGCAGTACTTC.

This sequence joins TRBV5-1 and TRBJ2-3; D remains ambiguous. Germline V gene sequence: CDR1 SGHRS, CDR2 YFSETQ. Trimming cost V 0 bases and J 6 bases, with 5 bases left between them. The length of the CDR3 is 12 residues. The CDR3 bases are TGCGCCAGCAGCTTGGTCGTGGATACGCAGTATTTT. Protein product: CASSLVVDTQYF.

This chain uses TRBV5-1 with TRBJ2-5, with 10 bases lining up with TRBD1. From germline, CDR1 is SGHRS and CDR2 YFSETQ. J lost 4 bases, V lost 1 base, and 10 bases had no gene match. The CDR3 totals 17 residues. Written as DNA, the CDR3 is TGCGCCAGCAGCTTGCCGTCAGGGACAGGGGCGGGAGAGACCCAGTACTTC. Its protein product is CASSLPSGTGAGETQYF.

For the CDR3, the DNA is TGTGCCAGCATTACAGGGACCTCGGGGGCCAACGTCCTGACTTTC. Its translation: CASITGTSGANVLTF. The chain uses TRBV6-1 and TRBJ2-6, with D tentatively TRBD1 (6 bases). Trimming cost V 7 bases and J 4 bases, with 14 bases left between them. Germline V gene data show CDR1 as MNHNS and CDR2 as SASEGT. The CDR3 has 15 amino acids.

The CDR3 loop reads CASSPDKDREETQYF. In DNA, the CDR3 is TGTGCCAGCAGCCCAGATAAGGACAGGGAAGAGACCCAGTACTTC. This chain uses TRBV9 with TRBJ2-5, with 8 bases aligning to TRBD1. This CDR3 has 15 amino acids. Germline V gene data show CDR1 as SGDLS and CDR2 as YYNGEE. J gave up 3 bases and V 4 bases, and 8 bases lay outside the gene matches.

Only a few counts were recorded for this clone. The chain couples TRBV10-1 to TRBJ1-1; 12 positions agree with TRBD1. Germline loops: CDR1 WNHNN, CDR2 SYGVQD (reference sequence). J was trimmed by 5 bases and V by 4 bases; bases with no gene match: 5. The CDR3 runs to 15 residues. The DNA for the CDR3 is TGCGCCAGCAGTGGGGGGACAGGGGGCAAGACTGAAGCTTTCTTT. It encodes CASSGGTGGKTEAFF.

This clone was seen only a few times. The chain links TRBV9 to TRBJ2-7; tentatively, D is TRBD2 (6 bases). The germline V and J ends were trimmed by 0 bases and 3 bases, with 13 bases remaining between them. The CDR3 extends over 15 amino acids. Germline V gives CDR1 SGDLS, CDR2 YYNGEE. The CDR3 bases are TGTGCCAGCAGCGTAGCTGGAGGGCCGATCTACGAGCAGTACTTC. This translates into CASSVAGGPIYEQYF.

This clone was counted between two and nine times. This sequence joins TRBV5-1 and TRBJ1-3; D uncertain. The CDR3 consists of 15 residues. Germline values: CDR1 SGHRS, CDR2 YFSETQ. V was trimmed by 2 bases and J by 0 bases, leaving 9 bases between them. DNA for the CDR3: TGCGCCAGCAGCTTATTGGGCAGCTCTGGAAACACCATATATTTT. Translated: CASSLLGSSGNTIYF.

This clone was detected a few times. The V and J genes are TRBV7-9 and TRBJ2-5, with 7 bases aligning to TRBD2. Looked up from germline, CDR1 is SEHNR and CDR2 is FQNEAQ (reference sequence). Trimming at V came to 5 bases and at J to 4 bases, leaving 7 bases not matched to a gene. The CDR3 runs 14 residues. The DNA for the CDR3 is TGTGCCAGCAGCCAATCGACGGGAGGAGAGACCCAGTACTTC. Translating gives CASSQSTGGETQYF. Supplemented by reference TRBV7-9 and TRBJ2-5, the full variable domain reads DTGVSQNPRHKITKRGQNVTFRCDPISEHNRLYWYRQTLGQGPEFLTYFQNEAQLEKSRLLSDRFSAERPKGSFSTLEIQRTEQGDSAMYLCASSQSTGGETQYFGPGTRLLVL.

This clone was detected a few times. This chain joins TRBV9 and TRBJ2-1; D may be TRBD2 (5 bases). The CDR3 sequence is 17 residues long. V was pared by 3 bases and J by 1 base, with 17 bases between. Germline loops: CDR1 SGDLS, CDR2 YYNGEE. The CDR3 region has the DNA TGTGCCAGCAGCGCCACAGCTCGAGAGGGTTCCTACAATGAGCAGTTCTTC. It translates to CASSATAREGSYNEQFF.

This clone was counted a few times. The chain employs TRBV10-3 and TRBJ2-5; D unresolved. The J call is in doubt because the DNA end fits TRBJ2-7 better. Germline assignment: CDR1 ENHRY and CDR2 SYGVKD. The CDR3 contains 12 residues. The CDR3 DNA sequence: TGTGCCACCGGTCTCCCTTCCTACGAGCAGTACTTC. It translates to CATGLPSYEQYF.

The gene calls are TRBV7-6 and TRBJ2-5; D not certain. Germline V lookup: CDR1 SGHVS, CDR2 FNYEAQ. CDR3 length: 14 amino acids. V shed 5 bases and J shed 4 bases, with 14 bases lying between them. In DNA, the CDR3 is TGTGCCAGCAGCCCGCGGTCCGACGGAGAGACCCAGTACTTC. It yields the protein CASSPRSDGETQYF.

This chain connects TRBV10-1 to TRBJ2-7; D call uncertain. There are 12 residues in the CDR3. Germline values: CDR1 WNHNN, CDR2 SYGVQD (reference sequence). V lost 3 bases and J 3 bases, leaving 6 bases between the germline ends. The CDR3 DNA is TGCGCCAGCAGTGACAGGAACTACGAGCAGTACTTC. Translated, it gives CASSDRNYEQYF.

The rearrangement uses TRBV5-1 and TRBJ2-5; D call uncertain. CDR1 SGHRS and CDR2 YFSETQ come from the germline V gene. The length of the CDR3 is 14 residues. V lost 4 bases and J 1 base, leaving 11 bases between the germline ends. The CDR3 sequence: CASSQADIQETQYF. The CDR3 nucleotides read TGCGCCAGCAGCCAAGCTGACATCCAAGAGACCCAGTACTTC.

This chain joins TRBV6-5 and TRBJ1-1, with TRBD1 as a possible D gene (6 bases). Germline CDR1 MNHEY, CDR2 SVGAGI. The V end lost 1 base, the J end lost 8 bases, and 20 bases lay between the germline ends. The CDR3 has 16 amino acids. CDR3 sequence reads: CASSYLLQGSAGEAFF. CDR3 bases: TGTGCCAGCAGTTACTTGCTCCAGGGGTCCGCTGGAGAAGCTTTCTTT.

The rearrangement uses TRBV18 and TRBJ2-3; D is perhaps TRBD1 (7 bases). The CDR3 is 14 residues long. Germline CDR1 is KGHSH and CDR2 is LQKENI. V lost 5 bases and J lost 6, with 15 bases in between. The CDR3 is CASSLLQGRDTQYF. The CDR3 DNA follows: TGTGCCAGCTCATTGCTACAGGGGAGGGATACGCAGTATTTT.

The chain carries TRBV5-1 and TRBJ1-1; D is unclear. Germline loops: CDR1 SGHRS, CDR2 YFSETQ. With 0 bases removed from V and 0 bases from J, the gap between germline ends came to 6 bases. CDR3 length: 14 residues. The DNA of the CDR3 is TGCGCCAGCAGCTTGGCCTTGTTGAACACTGAAGCTTTCTTT. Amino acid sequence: CASSLALLNTEAFF. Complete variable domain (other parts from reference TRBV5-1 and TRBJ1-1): KAGVTQTPRYLIKTRGQQVTLSCSPISGHRSVSWYQQTPGQGLQFLFEYFSETQRNKGNFPGRFSGRQFSNSRSEMNVSTLELGDSALYLCASSLALLNTEAFFGQGTRLTVV.

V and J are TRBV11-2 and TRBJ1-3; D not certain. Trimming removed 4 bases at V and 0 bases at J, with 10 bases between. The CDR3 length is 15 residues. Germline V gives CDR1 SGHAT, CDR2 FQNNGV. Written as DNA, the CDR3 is TGTGCCAGCAGCTCCCGACATATCTCTGGAAACACCATATATTTT. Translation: CASSSRHISGNTIYF.

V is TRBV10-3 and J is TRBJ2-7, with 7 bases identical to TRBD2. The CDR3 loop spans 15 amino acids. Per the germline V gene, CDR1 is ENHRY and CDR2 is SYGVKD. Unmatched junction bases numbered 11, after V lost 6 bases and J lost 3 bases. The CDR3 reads CAISAGGSGGYEQYF. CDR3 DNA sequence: TGTGCCATCAGCGCCGGGGGGAGTGGAGGCTACGAGCAGTACTTC.

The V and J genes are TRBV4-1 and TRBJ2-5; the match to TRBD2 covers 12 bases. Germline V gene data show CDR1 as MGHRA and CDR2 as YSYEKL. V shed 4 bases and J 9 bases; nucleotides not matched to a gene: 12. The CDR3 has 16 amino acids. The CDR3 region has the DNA TGCGCCAGCAGCCCAGAAAGACTAGCGGGAGCGGCGGCCCAGTACTTC. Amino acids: CASSPERLAGAAAQYF.

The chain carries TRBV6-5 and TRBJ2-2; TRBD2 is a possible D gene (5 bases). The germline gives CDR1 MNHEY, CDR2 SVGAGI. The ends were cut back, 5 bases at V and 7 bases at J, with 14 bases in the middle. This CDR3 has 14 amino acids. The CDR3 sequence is CASSRDGAGGELFF. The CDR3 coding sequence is TGTGCCAGCAGTCGCGACGGCGCGGGCGGGGAGCTGTTTTTT.

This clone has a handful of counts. The DNA for the CDR3 is TGCGCCAGCAGCCAACTCATGGACAGGATCGGGCAAGAGACCCAGTACTTC. This translates into CASSQLMDRIGQETQYF. V gene TRBV4-1 combines with J gene TRBJ2-5; 7 bases map to TRBD1. This CDR3 comprises 17 residues. CDR1 is MGHRA, CDR2 YSYEKL, per germline. V lost 2 bases and J lost 2; bases outside the gene matches: 11.